This T cell receptor (beta chain) emerged from a study of blood T cell repertoires in COVID-19. Profiling relied on immunoSEQ multiplex PCR, and the TCRdb table lists in-frame clones only, not all of them. The sample lists 150,000 to 200,000 clones, around 85% occurring once. This CDR3 spans 15 amino acids. V shed 4 bases and J 8 bases; nucleotides not matched to a gene: 12. Germline CDR1 is KGHSH and CDR2 is LQKENI. The TCR originated in a man aged 40-49 years who had recovered from COVID-19. The V call is TRBV18, the J call TRBJ1-2, with 8 bases that match TRBD1. Sequencing input: PBMCs or T cells enriched from blood (not recorded which). The CDR3: CASSLASSRTGGYTF. The CDR3 DNA sequence: TGTGCCAGCTCACTGGCTTCAAGTCGGACAGGGGGCTACACCTTC.